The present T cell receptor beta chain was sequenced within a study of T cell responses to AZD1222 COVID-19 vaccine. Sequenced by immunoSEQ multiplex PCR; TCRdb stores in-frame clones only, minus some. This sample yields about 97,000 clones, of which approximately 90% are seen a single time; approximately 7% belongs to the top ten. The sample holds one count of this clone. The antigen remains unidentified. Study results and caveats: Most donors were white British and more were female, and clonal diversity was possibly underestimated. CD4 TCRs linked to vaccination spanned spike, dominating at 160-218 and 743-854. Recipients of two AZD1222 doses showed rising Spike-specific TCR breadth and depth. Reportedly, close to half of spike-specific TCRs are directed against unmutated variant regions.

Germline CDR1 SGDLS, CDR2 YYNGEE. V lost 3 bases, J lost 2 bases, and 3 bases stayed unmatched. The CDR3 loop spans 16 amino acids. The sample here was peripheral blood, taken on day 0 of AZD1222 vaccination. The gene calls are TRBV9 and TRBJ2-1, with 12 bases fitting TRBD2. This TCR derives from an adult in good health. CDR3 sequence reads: CASSARTSGAYNEQFF. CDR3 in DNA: TGTGCCAGCAGCGCCAGGACTAGCGGGGCCTACAATGAGCAGTTCTTC.